Listed below are T cell receptor beta chains from one sample, sequenced in a study of CXCR3-negative and CXCR3-positive naive CD8 T cells. TCRdb re-called the 5' RACE reads and shows each CDR3 protein once, DNA omitted. The ten most abundant clones cover more than 1.5% of a sample with approximately 74,000 distinct CDR3 sequences. Sequenced input: naive CXCR3- CD8+ T cells from blood. The receptors come from a human donor in good health. Some clones in this sample may be carry-over from other donors' samples. CDR3s include the opening cysteine and the closing phenylalanine or tryptophan. Each record gives: J gene, V gene, CDR3 protein.

J gene: TRBJ1-1
V gene: TRBV5-1
CDR3 protein: CASSLGGQLNTEAFF

J gene: TRBJ2-5
V gene: TRBV28
CDR3 protein: CASSFRTSGGAWETQYF

J gene: TRBJ2-1
V gene: TRBV29-1
CDR3 protein: CSVEGRDTPGNNEQFF

J gene: TRBJ2-3
V gene: TRBV28
CDR3 protein: CASTSVDSLNPTDTQYF

J gene: TRBJ2-2
V gene: TRBV2
CDR3 protein: CASRGTTYTGELFF

J gene: TRBJ2-5
V gene: TRBV29-1
CDR3 protein: CSVVVLGETQYF

J gene: TRBJ2-7
V gene: TRBV12-3/TRBV12-4
CDR3 protein: CASISGGTGVLSSYEQYF

J gene: TRBJ2-3
V gene: TRBV20-1
CDR3 protein: CSAAGLAGADTQYF

J gene: TRBJ1-1
V gene: TRBV5-5
CDR3 protein: CASSLGIGTEAFF

J gene: TRBJ2-4
V gene: TRBV29-1
CDR3 protein: CSVEGWEGAKNIQYF

J gene: TRBJ2-3
V gene: TRBV7-9
CDR3 protein: CASSPPGGNTDTQYF

J gene: TRBJ2-1
V gene: TRBV29-1
CDR3 protein: CSETPDGYNEQFF

J gene: TRBJ1-3
V gene: TRBV29-1
CDR3 protein: CSVVKTNSGNTIYF

J gene: TRBJ2-1
V gene: TRBV28
CDR3 protein: CASSPDRGDNEQFF

J gene: TRBJ1-2
V gene: TRBV29-1
CDR3 protein: CSVGNPVLYGYTF

J gene: TRBJ1-2
V gene: TRBV2
CDR3 protein: CASSEAPGIGYTF

J gene: TRBJ2-3
V gene: TRBV28
CDR3 protein: CASSFQGAVDTQYF

J gene: TRBJ2-5
V gene: TRBV29-1
CDR3 protein: CSVPGPGETQYF

J gene: TRBJ2-1
V gene: TRBV20-1
CDR3 protein: CSARTGEGPYNEQFF

J gene: TRBJ2-1
V gene: TRBV6-5
CDR3 protein: CASSQGPLDRSNEQFF

J gene: TRBJ2-1
V gene: TRBV28
CDR3 protein: CASLPRPGSYNEQFF

J gene: TRBJ2-7
V gene: TRBV28
CDR3 protein: CASSFLAGASSYEQYF

J gene: TRBJ1-1
V gene: TRBV4-1
CDR3 protein: CASSQVMENTEAFF

J gene: TRBJ2-5
V gene: TRBV28
CDR3 protein: CASSIREEETQYF

J gene: TRBJ1-5
V gene: TRBV28
CDR3 protein: CASSLTGQLNQPQHF

J gene: TRBJ1-1
V gene: TRBV29-1
CDR3 protein: CSVVGGTEAFF

J gene: TRBJ2-3
V gene: TRBV6-2/TRBV6-3
CDR3 protein: CAIQRSTSGTDTQYF

J gene: TRBJ2-7
V gene: TRBV29-1
CDR3 protein: CSVTPSSYEQYF

J gene: TRBJ1-1
V gene: TRBV6-2/TRBV6-3
CDR3 protein: CASSYANTEAFF

J gene: TRBJ2-3
V gene: TRBV6-1
CDR3 protein: CASSGAGTTYF

J gene: TRBJ2-1
V gene: TRBV3-1
CDR3 protein: CASSQVGGQFF

J gene: TRBJ2-1
V gene: TRBV21-1
CDR3 protein: CASSLHPTGTYNEQFF

J gene: TRBJ1-1
V gene: TRBV28
CDR3 protein: CASSFRGHTEAFF

J gene: TRBJ1-2
V gene: TRBV29-1
CDR3 protein: CSVEEGAGEVYGYTF

J gene: TRBJ2-5
V gene: TRBV11-2
CDR3 protein: CASSLAAGGGETQYF

J gene: TRBJ2-7
V gene: TRBV15
CDR3 protein: CATSIEPPYEQYF

J gene: TRBJ2-3
V gene: TRBV28
CDR3 protein: CASSPWTSGGPGDTQYF

J gene: TRBJ1-1
V gene: TRBV7-9
CDR3 protein: CASSILRGAPRTEAFF

J gene: TRBJ2-1
V gene: TRBV7-9
CDR3 protein: CASSPGAVPYNEQFF

J gene: TRBJ2-7
V gene: TRBV10-3
CDR3 protein: CAISALSPYGSYEQYF

J gene: TRBJ2-7
V gene: TRBV29-1
CDR3 protein: CSVEVYAEQYF

J gene: TRBJ1-1
V gene: TRBV29-1
CDR3 protein: CSVEPGMNTEAFF

J gene: TRBJ1-1
V gene: TRBV7-9
CDR3 protein: CASSSMRTEAFF

J gene: TRBJ2-1
V gene: TRBV7-8
CDR3 protein: CASSLSWGVPYNEQFF

J gene: TRBJ2-7
V gene: TRBV4-2
CDR3 protein: CASSQDRYEQYF

J gene: TRBJ1-2
V gene: TRBV29-1
CDR3 protein: CSVEDQRSYGYTF

J gene: TRBJ2-1
V gene: TRBV19
CDR3 protein: CASNKQAGLYNEQFF

J gene: TRBJ2-1
V gene: TRBV23-1
CDR3 protein: CASSPHPGRGQLNEQFF

J gene: TRBJ2-3
V gene: TRBV7-9
CDR3 protein: CASSGIGSLTDTQYF

J gene: TRBJ2-2
V gene: TRBV11-1
CDR3 protein: CASSYWESGELFF

J gene: TRBJ2-7
V gene: TRBV7-2
CDR3 protein: CASSLSLIFSYEQYF

J gene: TRBJ2-3
V gene: TRBV4-1
CDR3 protein: CASSQVGAGGTDTQYF